The sample holds many counts of the clone carrying this T cell receptor beta chain. This specimen belongs to a study of regulatory T cells in long-lasting Graves disease. Time point in this sample: newly diagnosed GD, antithyroid drugs for less than 3 months. Construction of the TCR library relied on RNA isolated from PBMCs. Germline CDR1 reads KGHDR; CDR2 reads SFDVKD. CDR3 size: 16 residues. The V end was cut by 4 bases, the J end by 0 bases, with 13 bases between. Investigators prepared the TCR beta libraries by applying iRepertoire HTBI primers and Arm-PCR of CDR3 regions. TCRdb used MiXCR to reprocess the multiplex PCR reads, holding one entry per CDR3 protein. The data hold 400,000 to 450,000 distinct CDR3 sequences, with about 15% observed a single time. This sample was also put to use in a study of T cells in Graves' hyperthyroidism and ophthalmopathy. This second report adds: Patients aged 18 to 65 had newly diagnosed hyperthyroidism that had lasted under 2 months. The HTBI set primed first-round TCR CDR3 RT-PCR.

The clonotype was recovered from a woman in her twenties or thirties with Graves disease. Sequencing used peripheral blood mononuclear cells (PBMCs), obtained at new diagnosis, from a patient treated with antithyroid drugs. The chain couples TRBV24-1 to TRBJ2-3; a possible D gene is TRBD2 (6 bases). CDR3: CATSDPRAGSTDTQYF. CDR3 DNA sequence: TGTGCCACCAGTGACCCCCGTGCGGGGAGCACAGATACGCAGTATTTT.